Listed below are T cell receptor beta chains from one sample, sequenced in a study of OX40 agonist ivuxolimab in advanced cancers. Only in-frame clones appear in the TCRdb table, and some are missing; sequencing was by immunoSEQ multiplex PCR. The profile shows fewer than 65,000 clones, about 89% of them singletons. Sequencing was performed on CD4+ or CD8+ T cells sorted from blood, taken in a trial of the OX40 agonist ivuxolimab. All receptors derive from an adult with an advanced solid tumor such as melanoma, head and neck, liver or kidney cancer. The CDR3 runs from the conserved cysteine through the conserved F or W. Each record gives: D gene, J gene, clone size, V gene, CDR3 DNA, CDR3 protein. The D gene is left open where the match is weak. Clone sizes are given selectively: once, few, many, or a class where the clone is expanded.

>-|TRBJ2-1|-|TRBV7-6
TGTGCCAGCAGCTTACGGGCTAGCAGCCCAACGGGTGAGCAGTTCTTC
CASSLRASSPTGEQFF
>TRBD1|TRBJ2-3|-|TRBV5-1
TGCGCCAGCAGCTTGGCGGGACAGTCCCCAGATACGCAGTATTTT
CASSLAGQSPDTQYF
>TRBD1|TRBJ2-3|-|TRBV5-4
TGTGCCAGCCTCGGACAGGGGGCGGGAGATACGCAGTATTTT
CASLGQGAGDTQYF
>-|TRBJ1-1|-|TRBV12-5
TGTGCTAGTGGTTTGGATGATGAAGCTTTCTTT
CASGLDDEAFF
>-|TRBJ1-4|-|TRBV6-1
TGTGCCAGCAGTGGGACAACGAAGAATGAAAAACTGTTTTTT
CASSGTTKNEKLFF
>-|TRBJ2-5|-|TRBV5-8
TGTGCCAGCAGCCAGGACAGACAAGAGACCCAGTACTTC
CASSQDRQETQYF
>-|TRBJ2-7|-|TRBV11-2
TGTGCCAGCAGCATACCAGGACGGGGGAGATTGACCTACGAGCAGTACTTC
CASSIPGRGRLTYEQYF
>TRBD1|TRBJ1-2|-|TRBV30
TGTGCCTGGAGTCCATTGACAGGGGGGAACTATGGCTACACCTTC
CAWSPLTGGNYGYTF
>TRBD1|TRBJ2-1|-|TRBV7-9
TGTGCCAGCAGCTTAAGGACAGGGGTCAATGAGCAGTTCTTC
CASSLRTGVNEQFF
>TRBD1|TRBJ1-5|-|TRBV5-8
TGTGCCAGCAGCTTCCAGGGGGCCCAGCCCCAGCATTTT
CASSFQGAQPQHF
>-|TRBJ2-4|-|TRBV19
TGTGCCAGTAGTATAGATCGGGGGCCCAAAAACATTCAGTACTTC
CASSIDRGPKNIQYF
>TRBD2|TRBJ2-3|once|TRBV10-3
TGTGCCATCAGTGCTTCCGGGACTAGCGGATCCACAGATACGCAGTATTTT
CAISASGTSGSTDTQYF
>-|TRBJ1-1|-|TRBV6-6
TGTGCCAGCATCGGAAGCGGCACTGAAGCTTTCTTT
CASIGSGTEAFF
>-|TRBJ2-2|-|TRBV11-3
TGTGCCAGCAGCTCCTCTATGGATCAAACCGGGGAGCTGTTTTTT
CASSSSMDQTGELFF
>TRBD2|TRBJ2-3|-|TRBV7-2
TGTGCCAGCAGCCCGTGGACTAGCGGGGGCGCAGATACGCAGTATTTT
CASSPWTSGGADTQYF
>-|TRBJ1-2|-|TRBV5-1
TGCGCCAGCAGCCTCAACGTAGGGGCTAACTATGGCTACACCTTC
CASSLNVGANYGYTF
>-|TRBJ2-3|-|TRBV15
TGTGCCACCAGCAGCGGGGTAGTGACAGATACGCAGTATTTT
CATSSGVVTDTQYF
>-|TRBJ2-6|-|TRBV19
TGTGCCAGTAATCCAACAGGGTACGGGGCCAACGTCCTGACTTTC
CASNPTGYGANVLTF
>-|TRBJ2-4|-|TRBV19
TGTGCCAGCAAAGCACAGGGAACGAACATTCAGTACTTC
CASKAQGTNIQYF
>-|TRBJ1-5|-|TRBV11-2
TGTGCCAGCAGCTCACAAGGAGGGGCGGGTCAGCCCCAGCATTTT
CASSSQGGAGQPQHF
>-|TRBJ1-2|-|TRBV6-5
TGTGCCAGCAGTTACTCGAGCGGGGGAGTACAGTATGGCTACACCTTC
CASSYSSGGVQYGYTF
>-|TRBJ2-7|-|TRBV18
TGTGCCAGCTCACCCGCGAGTGGGTCCTACGAGCAGTACTTC
CASSPASGSYEQYF
>-|TRBJ2-1|-|TRBV7-9
TGTGCCAGCAGCTACGCCGGGACGGAAAATGAGCAGTTCTTC
CASSYAGTENEQFF
>-|TRBJ2-7|-|TRBV5-1
TGCGCCAGCAGCTCGGCCGGGTCAGCCGGCGAGCAGTACTTC
CASSSAGSAGEQYF
>-|TRBJ2-3|-|TRBV6-1
TGTGCCAGCAGTGAAGAGGGGGTCCTGGATACGCAGTATTTT
CASSEEGVLDTQYF
>TRBD2|TRBJ2-5|once|TRBV10-1
TGCGCCAGCAGTGAGTCCCTCGGTGGCGGGGGGACCCAGTACTTC
CASSESLGGGGTQYF
>-|TRBJ1-1|-|TRBV6-5
TGTGCCAGCAGTTACTCTACAGGGAGTAGGAACACTGAAGCTTTCTTT
CASSYSTGSRNTEAFF
>TRBD1|TRBJ1-1|once|TRBV7-8
TGTGCCAGCAGAAAGACAGGGGGGAACACTGAAGCTTTCTTT
CASRKTGGNTEAFF
>-|TRBJ1-1|-|TRBV7-9
TGTGCCAGCAGCCCTAGGGACGGGCGCCTAGCTTTCTTT
CASSPRDGRLAFF
>-|TRBJ2-3|-|TRBV15
TGTGCCACCAGCAGAGTTTGGGGGTACACAGATACGCAGTATTTT
CATSRVWGYTDTQYF
>-|TRBJ2-5|-|TRBV6-4
TGTGCCAGTATATGGGAGACCCAGTACTTC
CASIWETQYF
>TRBD1|TRBJ2-1|-|TRBV10-3
TGTGCCACCTCCGGACAGGGCGAAGGGGCCCTCAATGAGCAGTTCTTC
CATSGQGEGALNEQFF
>-|TRBJ2-7|-|TRBV9
TGTGCCAGCAGCGTAGACGACGGACCGTACGAGCAGTACTTC
CASSVDDGPYEQYF
>-|TRBJ2-7|-|TRBV5-5
TGTGCCAGCAGCTTGGCCGAGACCCAGGGGCAGTACTTC
CASSLAETQGQYF
>TRBD1|TRBJ2-3|-|TRBV7-9
TGTGCCAGCAGCTGGGGTCAGGGGGCCACAGATACGCAGTATTTT
CASSWGQGATDTQYF
>-|TRBJ2-5|-|TRBV7-3
TGTGCCAGCAGCCCAGGTATCCAAGAGACCCAGTACTTC
CASSPGIQETQYF
>TRBD1|TRBJ2-4|-|TRBV7-8
TGTGCCAGCAGCTTAGAGACAGGGGGGCACCCTACGGCCAAAAACATTCAGTACTTC
CASSLETGGHPTAKNIQYF
>TRBD2|TRBJ2-1|-|TRBV5-6
TGTGCCAGCAGCCGCCGGACTAGCGGGAGCAGAATCTACAATGAGCAGTTCTTC
CASSRRTSGSRIYNEQFF
>TRBD1|TRBJ2-7|-|TRBV18
TGTGCCAGCTCACCACGACAGGGTGTGTACGAGCAGTACTTC
CASSPRQGVYEQYF
>-|TRBJ2-5|-|TRBV7-9
TGTGCCAGCAGCTTAGCGATTGGGGGGGAGACCCAGTACTTC
CASSLAIGGETQYF
>TRBD1|TRBJ2-7|-|TRBV4-1
TGCGCCAGCGGGCCGCGGGGACAGGGGGCTGGGGAGCAGTACTTC
CASGPRGQGAGEQYF
>-|TRBJ1-1|-|TRBV5-1
TGCGCCAGCAGCTCCGGAGGAGGGAACACTGAAGCTTTCTTT
CASSSGGGNTEAFF
>-|TRBJ2-1|-|TRBV30
TGTGCCTGGAGTCCATTATATGAGCAGTTCTTC
CAWSPLYEQFF
>-|TRBJ2-3|once|TRBV7-3
TGTGCCAGCAGCTTAACGGGGGGTTCGGGCACAGATACGCAGTATTTT
CASSLTGGSGTDTQYF
>-|TRBJ2-5|once|TRBV7-3
TGTGCCAGCAGCTTAGACAGGGAGACCCAGTACTTC
CASSLDRETQYF
>-|TRBJ1-5|-|TRBV7-8
TGTGCCAGCAGCTTTGGACAGATAGATCAGCCCCAGCATTTT
CASSFGQIDQPQHF
>-|TRBJ2-5|-|TRBV2
TGTGCCAGCACCGCGGACTGGTCCGAAGAGACCCAGTACTTC
CASTADWSEETQYF
>-|TRBJ2-3|-|TRBV7-9
TGTGCCAGCAGCATTAAAGGGACGCAGTATTTT
CASSIKGTQYF
>-|TRBJ1-4|-|TRBV19
TGTGCCAGTAGTATCCGCGGCGACTTAGTGGAAAAACTGTTTTTT
CASSIRGDLVEKLFF
>-|TRBJ1-3|-|TRBV6-1
TGTGCCAGCAGTGGGGGAAAGCTGAGCTCTGGAAACACCATATATTTT
CASSGGKLSSGNTIYF
>TRBD1|TRBJ1-5|-|TRBV7-6
TGTGCCAGCAGCTACGGGACAGGCCTCAATCAGCCCCAGCATTTT
CASSYGTGLNQPQHF